This T cell receptor beta chain came from a study of cytomegalovirus exposure and HLA in healthy donors. A multiplex PCR was run with 60 Vbeta primers and 13 Jbeta primers. The method was immunoSEQ multiplex PCR; TCRdb's version includes in-frame clones alone and lacks a portion of them. In total, the table holds approximately 58,000 clones. Germline loops: CDR1 KGHSH, CDR2 LQKENI. V dropped 8 bases and J dropped 7 bases, with 18 bases sitting between them. CDR3 length: 14 residues. The genes are TRBV18 and TRBJ1-5; D is undetermined. Sequencing was done on a sample of PBMCs. The receptor was derived from a man aged 25 to 40 in good health and CMV-seropositive. The CDR3 nucleotides read TGTGCCAGCGAGGCTTTTGCCGCGGGACAGCCCCAGCATTTT. Amino acids: CASEAFAAGQPQHF.